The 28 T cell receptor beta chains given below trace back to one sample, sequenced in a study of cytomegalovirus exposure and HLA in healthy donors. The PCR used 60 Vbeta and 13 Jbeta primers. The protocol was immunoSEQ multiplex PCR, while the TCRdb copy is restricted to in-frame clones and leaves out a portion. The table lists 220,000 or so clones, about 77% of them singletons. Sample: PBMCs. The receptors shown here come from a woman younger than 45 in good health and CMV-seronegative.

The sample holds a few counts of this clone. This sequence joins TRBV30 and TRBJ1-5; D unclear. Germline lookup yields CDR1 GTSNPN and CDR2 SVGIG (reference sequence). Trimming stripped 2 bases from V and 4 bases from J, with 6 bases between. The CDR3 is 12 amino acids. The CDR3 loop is CAWSFPNQPQHF. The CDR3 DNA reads TGTGCCTGGAGTTTTCCTAATCAGCCCCAGCATTTT. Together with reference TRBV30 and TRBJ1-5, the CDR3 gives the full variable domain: SQTIHQWPATLVQPVGSPLSLECTVEGTSNPNLYWYRQAAGRGLQLLFYSVGIGQISSEVPQNLSASRPQDRQFILSSKKLLLSDSGFYLCAWSFPNQPQHFGDGTRLSIL.

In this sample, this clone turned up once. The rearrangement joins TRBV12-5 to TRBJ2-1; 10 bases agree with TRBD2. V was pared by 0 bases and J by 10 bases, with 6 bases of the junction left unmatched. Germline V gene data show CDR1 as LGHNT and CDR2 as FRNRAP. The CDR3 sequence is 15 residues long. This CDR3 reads CASGLVRAGLAEQFF. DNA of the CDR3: TGTGCTAGTGGTTTGGTACGGGCGGGACTAGCGGAGCAGTTCTTC. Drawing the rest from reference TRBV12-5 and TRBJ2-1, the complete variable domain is DARVTQTPRHKVTEMGQEVTMRCQPILGHNTVFWYRQTMMQGLELLAYFRNRAPLDDSGMPKDRFSAEMPDATLATLKIQPSEPRDSAVYFCASGLVRAGLAEQFFGPGTRLTVL.

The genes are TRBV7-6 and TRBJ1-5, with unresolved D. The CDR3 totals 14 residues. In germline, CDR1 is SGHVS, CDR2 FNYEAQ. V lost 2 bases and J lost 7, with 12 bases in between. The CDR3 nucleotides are TGTGCCAGCAGCTTAATGAGTTCCCGGCAGCCCCAGCATTTT. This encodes CASSLMSSRQPQHF.

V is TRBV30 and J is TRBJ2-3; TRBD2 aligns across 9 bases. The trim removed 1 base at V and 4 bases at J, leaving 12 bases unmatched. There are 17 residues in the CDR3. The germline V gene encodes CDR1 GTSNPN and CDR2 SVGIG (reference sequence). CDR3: CAWSGSGGPGRADTQYF. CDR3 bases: TGTGCCTGGAGTGGCAGCGGGGGGCCTGGAAGGGCAGATACGCAGTATTTT.

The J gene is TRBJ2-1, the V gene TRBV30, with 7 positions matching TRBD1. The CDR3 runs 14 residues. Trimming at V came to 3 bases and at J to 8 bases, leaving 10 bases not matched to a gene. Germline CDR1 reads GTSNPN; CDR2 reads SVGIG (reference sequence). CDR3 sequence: CAWSPGRGFYEQFF. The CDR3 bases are TGTGCCTGGAGCCCGGGCAGGGGGTTCTATGAGCAGTTCTTC.

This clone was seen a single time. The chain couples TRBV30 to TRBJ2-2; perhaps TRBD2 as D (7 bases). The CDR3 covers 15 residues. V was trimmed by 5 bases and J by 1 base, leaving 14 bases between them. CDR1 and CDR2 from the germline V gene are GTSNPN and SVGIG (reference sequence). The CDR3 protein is CAWGTGRVNTGELFF. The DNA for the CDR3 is TGTGCCTGGGGAACAGGGAGGGTGAACACCGGGGAGCTGTTTTTT.

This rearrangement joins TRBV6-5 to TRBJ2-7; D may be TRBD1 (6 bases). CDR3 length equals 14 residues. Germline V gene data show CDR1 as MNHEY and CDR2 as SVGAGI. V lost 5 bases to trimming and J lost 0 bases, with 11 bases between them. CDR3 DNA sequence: TGTGCCAGCAGTGACTGGACAGTCTCCTACGAGCAGTACTTC. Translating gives CASSDWTVSYEQYF.

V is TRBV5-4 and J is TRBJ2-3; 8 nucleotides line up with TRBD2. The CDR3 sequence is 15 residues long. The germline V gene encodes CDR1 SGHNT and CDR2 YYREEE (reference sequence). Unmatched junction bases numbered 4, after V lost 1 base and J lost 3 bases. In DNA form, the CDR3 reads TGTGCCAGCAGCTTGTCGCGGGGGGAGACAGATACGCAGTATTTT. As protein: CASSLSRGETDTQYF. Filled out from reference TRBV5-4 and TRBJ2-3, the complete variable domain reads ETGVTQSPTHLIKTRGQQVTLRCSSQSGHNTVSWYQQALGQGPQFIFQYYREEENGRGNFPPRFSGLQFPNYSSELNVNALELDDSALYLCASSLSRGETDTQYFGPGTRLTVL.

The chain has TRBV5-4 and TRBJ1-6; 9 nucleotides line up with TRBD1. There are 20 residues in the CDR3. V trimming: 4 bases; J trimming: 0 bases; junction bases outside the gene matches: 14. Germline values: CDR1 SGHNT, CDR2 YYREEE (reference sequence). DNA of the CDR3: TGTGCCAGCAGCCTCATGACCGGGACAGGGTTCGGCTCCTATAATTCACCCCTCCACTTT. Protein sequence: CASSLMTGTGFGSYNSPLHF.

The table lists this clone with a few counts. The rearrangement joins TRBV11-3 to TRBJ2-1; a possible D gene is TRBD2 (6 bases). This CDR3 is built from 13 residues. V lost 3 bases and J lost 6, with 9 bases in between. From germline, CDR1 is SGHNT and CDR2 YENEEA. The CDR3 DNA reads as TGTGCCAGCAGCTTGGGGGGAACCAATGAGCAGTTCTTC. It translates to CASSLGGTNEQFF.

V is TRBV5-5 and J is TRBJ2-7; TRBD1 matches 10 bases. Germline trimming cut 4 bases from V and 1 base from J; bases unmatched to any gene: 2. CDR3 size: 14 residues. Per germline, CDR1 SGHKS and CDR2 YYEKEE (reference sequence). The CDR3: CASSTGQGSYEQYF. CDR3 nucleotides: TGTGCCAGCAGCACGGGACAGGGGTCCTACGAGCAGTACTTC.

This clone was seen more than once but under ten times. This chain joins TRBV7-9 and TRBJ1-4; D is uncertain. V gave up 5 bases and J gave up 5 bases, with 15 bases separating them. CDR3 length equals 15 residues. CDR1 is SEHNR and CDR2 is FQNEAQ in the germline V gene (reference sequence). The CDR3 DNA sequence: TGTGCCAGCAGCCCCCGGGGAGGCCAAAATGAAAAACTGTTTTTT. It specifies CASSPRGGQNEKLFF.

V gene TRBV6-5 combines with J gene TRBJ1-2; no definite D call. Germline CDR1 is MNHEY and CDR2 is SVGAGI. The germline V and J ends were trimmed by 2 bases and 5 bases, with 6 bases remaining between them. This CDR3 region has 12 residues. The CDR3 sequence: CASSYGQYGYTF. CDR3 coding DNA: TGTGCCAGCAGTTACGGGCAGTATGGCTACACCTTC.

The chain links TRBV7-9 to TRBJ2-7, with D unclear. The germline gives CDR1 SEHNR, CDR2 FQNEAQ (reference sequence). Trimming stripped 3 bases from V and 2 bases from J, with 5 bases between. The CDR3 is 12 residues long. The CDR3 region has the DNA TGTGCCAGCAGCTTCGACACCTACGAGCAGTACTTC. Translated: CASSFDTYEQYF.

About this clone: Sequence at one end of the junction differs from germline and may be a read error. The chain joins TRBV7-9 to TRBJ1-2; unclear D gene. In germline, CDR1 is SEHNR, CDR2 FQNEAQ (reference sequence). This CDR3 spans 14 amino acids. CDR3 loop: CASCEPTCNYGYNF. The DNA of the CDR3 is TGTGCCAGCTGTGAACCTACCTGTAACTATGGCTACAACTTC.

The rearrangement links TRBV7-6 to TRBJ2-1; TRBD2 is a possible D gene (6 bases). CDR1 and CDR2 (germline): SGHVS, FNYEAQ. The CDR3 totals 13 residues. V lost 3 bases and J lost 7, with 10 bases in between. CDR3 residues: CASSFLGRNEQFF. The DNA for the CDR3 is TGTGCCAGCAGCTTCCTCGGGAGAAATGAGCAGTTCTTC.

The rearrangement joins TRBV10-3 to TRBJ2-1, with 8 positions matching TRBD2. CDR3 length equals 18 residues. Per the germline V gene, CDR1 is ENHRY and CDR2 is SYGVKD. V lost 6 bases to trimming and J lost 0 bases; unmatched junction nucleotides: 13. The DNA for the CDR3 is TGTGCCATCAGGGAAAGCGGGAGAACCCTTAGCTCCTACAATGAGCAGTTCTTC. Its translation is CAIRESGRTLSSYNEQFF.

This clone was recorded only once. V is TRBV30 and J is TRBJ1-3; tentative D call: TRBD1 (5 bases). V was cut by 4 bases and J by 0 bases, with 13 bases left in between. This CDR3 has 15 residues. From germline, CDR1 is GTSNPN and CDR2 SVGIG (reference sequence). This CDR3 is CAWNGKGYSGNTIYF. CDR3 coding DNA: TGTGCCTGGAACGGAAAGGGGTACTCTGGAAACACCATATATTTT.

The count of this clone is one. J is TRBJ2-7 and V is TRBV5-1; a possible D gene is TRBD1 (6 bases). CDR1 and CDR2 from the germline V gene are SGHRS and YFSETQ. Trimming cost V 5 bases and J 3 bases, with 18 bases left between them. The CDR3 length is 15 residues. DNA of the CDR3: TGCGCCAGCAGGATGGAGGACAGCGTGCTCTACGAGCAGTACTTC. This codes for CASRMEDSVLYEQYF.

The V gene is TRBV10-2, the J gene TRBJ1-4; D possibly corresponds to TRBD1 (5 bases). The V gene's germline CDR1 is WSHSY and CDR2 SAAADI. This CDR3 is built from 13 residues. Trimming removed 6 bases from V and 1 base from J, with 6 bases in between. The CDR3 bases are TGCGCCAGCAGAGGACAAACTAATGAAAAACTGTTTTTT. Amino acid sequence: CASRGQTNEKLFF.

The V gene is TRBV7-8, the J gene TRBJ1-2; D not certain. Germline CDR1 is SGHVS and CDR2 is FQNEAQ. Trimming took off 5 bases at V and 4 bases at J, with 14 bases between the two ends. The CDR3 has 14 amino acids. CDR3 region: CASSPGRHLYGYTF. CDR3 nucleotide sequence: TGTGCCAGCAGCCCAGGCAGGCACCTCTATGGCTACACCTTC.

CDR3 bases: TGTGCCATCAGTGGGCGGCTAGCGGGCAATGAGCAGTTCTTC. Translating gives CAISGRLAGNEQFF. The V and J genes are TRBV10-3 and TRBJ2-1; 8 nucleotides align to TRBD2. V lost 4 bases to trimming and J lost 6 bases; unmatched junction nucleotides: 5. The CDR3 runs 14 residues. Germline V lookup: CDR1 ENHRY, CDR2 SYGVKD.

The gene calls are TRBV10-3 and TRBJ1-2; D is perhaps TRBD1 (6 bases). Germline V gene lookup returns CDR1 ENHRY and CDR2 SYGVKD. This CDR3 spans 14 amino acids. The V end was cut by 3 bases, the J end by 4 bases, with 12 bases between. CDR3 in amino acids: CAISDSGASYGYTF. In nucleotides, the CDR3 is TGTGCCATCAGTGATTCAGGGGCCTCCTATGGCTACACCTTC.

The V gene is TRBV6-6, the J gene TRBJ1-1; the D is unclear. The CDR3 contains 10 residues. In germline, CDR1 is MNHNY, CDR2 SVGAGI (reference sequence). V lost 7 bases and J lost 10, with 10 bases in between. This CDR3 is CASTGLGAFF. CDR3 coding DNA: TGTGCCAGCACGGGGTTAGGAGCTTTCTTT.

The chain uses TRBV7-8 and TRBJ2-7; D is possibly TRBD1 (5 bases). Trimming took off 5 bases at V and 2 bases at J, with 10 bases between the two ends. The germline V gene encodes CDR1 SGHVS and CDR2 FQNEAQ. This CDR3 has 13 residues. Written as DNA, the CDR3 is TGTGCCAGCAGCCAGGGCCCCCCCTACGAGCAGTACTTC. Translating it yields CASSQGPPYEQYF. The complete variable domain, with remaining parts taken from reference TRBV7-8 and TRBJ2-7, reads GAGVSQSPRYKVAKRGQDVALRCDPISGHVSLFWYQQALGQGPEFLTYFQNEAQLDKSGLPSDRFFAERPEGSVSTLKIQRTQQEDSAVYLCASSQGPPYEQYFGPGTRLTVT.

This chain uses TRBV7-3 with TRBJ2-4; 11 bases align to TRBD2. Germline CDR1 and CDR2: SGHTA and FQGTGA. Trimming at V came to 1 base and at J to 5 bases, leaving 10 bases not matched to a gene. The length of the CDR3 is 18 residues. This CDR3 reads CASSLNAPGLADQNIQYF. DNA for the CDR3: TGTGCCAGCAGCTTAAATGCCCCGGGACTAGCGGATCAAAACATTCAGTACTTC.

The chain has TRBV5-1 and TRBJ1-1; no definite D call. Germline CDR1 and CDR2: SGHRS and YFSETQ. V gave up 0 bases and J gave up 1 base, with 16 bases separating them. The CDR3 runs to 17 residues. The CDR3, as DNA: TGCGCCAGCAGCTTGGTTGGGAGATTGGCAGGGAACACTGAAGCTTTCTTT. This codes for CASSLVGRLAGNTEAFF.

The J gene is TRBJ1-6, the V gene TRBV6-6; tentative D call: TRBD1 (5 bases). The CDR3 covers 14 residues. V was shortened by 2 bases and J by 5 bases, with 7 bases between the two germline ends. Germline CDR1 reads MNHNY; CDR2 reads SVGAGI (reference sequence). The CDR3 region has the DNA TGTGCCAGCAGTTACGACAGAAATAATTCACCCCTCCACTTT. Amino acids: CASSYDRNNSPLHF.